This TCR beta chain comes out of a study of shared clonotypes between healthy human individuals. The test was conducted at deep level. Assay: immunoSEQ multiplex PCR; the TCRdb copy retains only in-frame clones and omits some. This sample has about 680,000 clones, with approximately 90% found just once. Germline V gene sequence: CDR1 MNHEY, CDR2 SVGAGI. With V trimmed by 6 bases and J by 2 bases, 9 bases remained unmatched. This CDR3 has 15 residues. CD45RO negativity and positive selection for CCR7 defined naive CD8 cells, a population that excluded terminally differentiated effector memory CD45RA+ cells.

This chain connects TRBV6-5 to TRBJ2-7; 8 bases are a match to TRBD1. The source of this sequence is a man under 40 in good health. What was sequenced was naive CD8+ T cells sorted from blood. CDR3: CASSYGQGVPYEQYF. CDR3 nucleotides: TGTGCCAGCAGCTATGGACAGGGAGTGCCCTACGAGCAGTACTTC.